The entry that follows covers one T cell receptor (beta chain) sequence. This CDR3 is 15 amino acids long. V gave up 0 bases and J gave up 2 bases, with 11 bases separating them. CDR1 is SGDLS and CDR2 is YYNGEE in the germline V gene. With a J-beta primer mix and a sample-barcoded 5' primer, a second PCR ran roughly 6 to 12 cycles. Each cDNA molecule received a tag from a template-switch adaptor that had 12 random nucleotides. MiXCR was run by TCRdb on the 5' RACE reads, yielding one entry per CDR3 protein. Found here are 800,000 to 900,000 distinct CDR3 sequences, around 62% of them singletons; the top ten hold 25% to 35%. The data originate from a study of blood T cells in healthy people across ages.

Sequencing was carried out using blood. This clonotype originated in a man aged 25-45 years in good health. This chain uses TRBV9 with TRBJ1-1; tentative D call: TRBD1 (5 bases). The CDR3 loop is CASSVERGVNTEAFF. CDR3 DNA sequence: TGTGCCAGCAGCGTAGAGAGAGGGGTAAACACTGAAGCTTTCTTT.